Each of the 8 T cell receptor beta chains below was sequenced from the same sample in a study of CD8 T cells in Susac syndrome. With random hexamers, 0.5 to 1 ug RNA was reverse transcribed. MiXCR was run by TCRdb on the immunoSEQ multiplex PCR reads, yielding one entry per CDR3 protein. Of some 110,000 distinct CDR3 sequences in the sample, 96% were seen once. What was sequenced was CD4+ T cells from PBMCs. The source of these receptors is a human donor with Susac syndrome.

The sample holds one count of this clonotype. This chain joins TRBV29-1 and TRBJ1-1; D gene ambiguous. The CDR3 has 12 amino acids. Germline assignment: CDR1 SQVTM and CDR2 ANQGSEA. The V and J ends lost 4 bases and 4 bases respectively, with 10 bases between them. The CDR3: CSVVLGGTEAFF. CDR3 nucleotides: TGCAGCGTTGTGTTGGGTGGCACTGAAGCTTTCTTT.

The chain is built from TRBV7-9 and TRBJ2-5, with 9 bases matching TRBD2. CDR1 SEHNR and CDR2 FQNEAQ come from the germline V gene (reference sequence). The CDR3 runs to 17 residues. V lost 1 base to trimming and J lost 4 bases; unmatched junction nucleotides: 10. The CDR3 DNA is TGTGCCAGCAGCTTAGGGCTAGCGGGATTGGGAAGAGAGACCCAGTACTTC. It specifies CASSLGLAGLGRETQYF. Filled out from reference TRBV7-9 and TRBJ2-5, the complete variable domain reads DTGVSQNPRHKITKRGQNVTFRCDPISEHNRLYWYRQTLGQGPEFLTYFQNEAQLEKSRLLSDRFSAERPKGSFSTLEIQRTEQGDSAMYLCASSLGLAGLGRETQYFGPGTRLLVL.

The chain is built from TRBV30 and TRBJ2-6; D is ambiguous. Trimming left V 2 bases short and J 1 base short, with 12 bases between. CDR1 is GTSNPN and CDR2 is SVGIG in the germline V gene (reference sequence). The CDR3 has 16 amino acids. The CDR3 DNA reads as TGTGCCTGGAGTTGGGATACCCGATCTGGGGCCAACGTCCTGACTTTC. Protein product: CAWSWDTRSGANVLTF.

The rearrangement links TRBV20-1 to TRBJ2-7; D is undetermined. Deletions cut 3 bases from V and 2 bases from J, with 14 bases between. The CDR3 consists of 14 residues. CDR1 and CDR2 (germline): DFQATT, SNEGSKA (reference sequence). The chain's CDR3 is CSARAARKTYEQYF. DNA of the CDR3: TGCAGTGCTAGGGCGGCCAGGAAAACCTACGAGCAGTACTTC.

The chain employs TRBV6-1 and TRBJ2-1, with 16 nucleotides matching TRBD2. V dropped 5 bases and J dropped 9; count of bases not matched to a gene: 7. This CDR3 has 16 residues. The germline V gene encodes CDR1 MNHNS and CDR2 SASEGT. As DNA, the CDR3 is TGTGCCAGCAGTCTAGCGGGACTAGCGGGAGGGAGTGAGCAGTTCTTC. Its translation: CASSLAGLAGGSEQFF.

The chain couples TRBV5-6 to TRBJ2-4; 7 positions match TRBD1. Trimming cost V 2 bases and J 0 bases; bases outside gene matches: 2. Looked up from germline, CDR1 is SGHDT and CDR2 is YYEEEE. The CDR3 length is 15 residues. In DNA form, the CDR3 reads TGTGCCAGCAGCTTCAGGGGGATAGCCAAAAACATTCAGTACTTC. Translated, it gives CASSFRGIAKNIQYF.

The genes are TRBV6-5 and TRBJ1-1, with D perhaps TRBD1 (6 bases). The CDR3 runs 15 residues. The germline V and J ends were trimmed by 5 bases and 4 bases, with 17 bases remaining between them. Germline V gene lookup returns CDR1 MNHEY and CDR2 SVGAGI. CDR3: CASSKSSQGRTEAFF. CDR3 nucleotide sequence: TGTGCCAGCAGTAAATCGTCACAGGGCCGCACTGAAGCTTTCTTT.

The chain combines TRBV21-1 with TRBJ1-1; TRBD1, as called in the table, went unchecked against the DNA. TRBV21-1 has pseudogene status. The length of the CDR3 is 13 residues. The CDR3 DNA follows: TGTGCCAGCAGGGACACAGGGCGGACTGAAGCTTTCTTT. Translating it yields CASRDTGRTEAFF.